These T cell receptor beta chains were read from a single sample in a study of response to subunit inactivated influenza vaccine. Each CDR3 protein is one row after TCRdb ran MiXCR on the RT-PCR reads. The sample contains just under 550,000 distinct CDR3 sequences, roughly 23% of which appear only once. The sample was also reused in another study, on T cells expressing NK-cell markers.

Source: CD4+ T cells sorted from PBMCs, taken roughly 13 days after vaccination. The receptors were gathered from a man aged 50 or older who received an inactivated influenza vaccine. Both conserved end residues are part of each CDR3. A D gene is named only where the DNA matches it firmly. Expanded clones are given a class, and other clones once, few, many or no size at all.

clone size	V gene	J gene	D gene	CDR3 protein	CDR3 DNA
few	TRBV29-1	TRBJ2-5	TRBD2	CSVYLAGLETQYF	TGCAGCGTTTACTTAGCGGGGTTGGAGACCCAGTACTTC
.	TRBV12-3/TRBV12-4	TRBJ2-1	TRBD2	CASSRTSGGRDEQFF	TGTGCCAGCAGCCGGACTAGCGGGGGTAGGGATGAGCAGTTCTTC
many	TRBV29-1	TRBJ2-7	.	CSVAYRLAYEQYF	TGCAGCGTTGCTTACAGGTTGGCTTACGAGCAGTACTTC
few	TRBV12-3/TRBV12-4	TRBJ2-7	.	CASSGNREQYF	TGTGCCAGCAGTGGAAATAGGGAGCAGTACTTC
.	TRBV20-1	TRBJ2-5	TRBD2	CSAGTNQETQYF	TGCAGTGCCGGGACTAACCAAGAGACCCAGTACTTC
few	TRBV12-3/TRBV12-4	TRBJ2-3	.	CATRTGQYEGLQYF	TGTGCCACCCGTACGGGACAGTACGAGGGACTGCAGTATTTT
few	TRBV25-1	TRBJ2-1	.	CASSGGLLHEQFF	TGTGCCAGCAGTGGGGGTCTCCTCCATGAGCAGTTCTTC
.	TRBV9	TRBJ1-1	TRBD1	CASSVEAGGLNTEAFF	TGTGCCAGCAGCGTAGAGGCAGGGGGGTTGAACACTGAAGCTTTCTTT
few	TRBV5-1	TRBJ2-2	.	CASSLERATNTGELFF	TGCGCCAGCAGCTTGGAAAGGGCGACCAACACCGGGGAGCTGTTTTTT
.	TRBV7-2	TRBJ2-3	.	CASSPIWSDTQYF	TGTGCCAGCAGTCCAATCTGGAGTGATACGCAGTATTTT
.	TRBV14	TRBJ2-5	TRBD2	CASSPGGAATYQETQYF	TGTGCCAGCAGCCCGGGGGGAGCAGCTACGTACCAAGAGACCCAGTACTTC
.	TRBV7-6	TRBJ1-3	.	CASSLEGGGNTIYF	TGTGCCAGCAGCTTAGAGGGTGGTGGAAACACCATATATTTT
.	TRBV11-2	TRBJ2-1	TRBD2	CASSALTSGAYNEQFF	TGTGCCAGCAGCGCGCTCACTAGCGGGGCCTACAATGAGCAGTTCTTC
.	TRBV5-5	TRBJ1-2	.	CASSPQTANYGYTF	TGTGCCAGCAGTCCTCAGACCGCTAACTATGGCTACACCTTC
.	TRBV7-2	TRBJ1-6	TRBD1	CASRLRQGAPLHF	TGTGCCAGCAGATTACGACAGGGCGCACCCCTCCACTTT
few	TRBV7-9	TRBJ2-1	TRBD2	CASSLDLAGENEQFF	TGTGCCAGCAGCTTAGATCTAGCGGGGGAGAATGAGCAGTTCTTC
few	TRBV7-3	TRBJ2-3	TRBD2	CASSSGLAGLSDTQYF	TGTGCCAGCAGCTCCGGACTAGCGGGACTGTCAGATACGCAGTATTTT
few	TRBV11-2	TRBJ1-3	.	CASSLSPESTIYF	TGTGCCAGCAGCTTAAGTCCCGAAAGCACCATATATTTT
.	TRBV9	TRBJ1-2	TRBD1	CASSARNRGNGYTF	TGTGCCAGCAGCGCGCGAAACAGGGGGAATGGCTACACCTTC
.	TRBV7-9	TRBJ2-5	TRBD2	CASSLAGAGVKETQYF	TGTGCCAGCAGCTTAGCTGGGGCGGGGGTTAAAGAGACCCAGTACTTC
.	TRBV11-1	TRBJ2-7	.	CASSQKPGEQYF	TGTGCCAGCAGCCAAAAACCGGGCGAGCAGTACTTC
.	TRBV7-9	TRBJ2-5	TRBD2	CASRRGQSGSPETQYF	TGTGCCAGCAGAAGGGGCCAAAGCGGGAGCCCAGAGACCCAGTACTTC
few	TRBV28	TRBJ2-5	.	CASKSGPSVETQYF	TGTGCCAGCAAGTCTGGGCCGTCTGTGGAGACCCAGTACTTC
.	TRBV7-2	TRBJ2-1	.	CASSLQSTSSVSEQFF	TGTGCCAGCAGCCTACAGAGCACTAGCTCGGTAAGTGAGCAGTTCTTC
many	TRBV10-3	TRBJ2-7	TRBD2	CAISAGLAVYEQYF	TGTGCCATCAGTGCGGGACTAGCGGTCTACGAGCAGTACTTC
few	TRBV5-4	TRBJ2-5	.	CASSLVDRGPQETQYF	TGTGCCAGCAGCTTGGTTGACCGCGGCCCACAGGAGACCCAGTACTTC
.	TRBV7-2	TRBJ2-7	.	CASSSQETTGEQYF	TGTGCCAGCAGCTCCCAGGAGACTACGGGGGAGCAGTACTTC
.	TRBV7-2	TRBJ1-5	.	CASSFVPGPNSNQPQHF	TGTGCCAGCAGCTTCGTTCCCGGGCCAAATAGCAATCAGCCCCAGCATTTT
few	TRBV29-1	TRBJ1-1	.	CSFLMPTMNTEAFF	TGCAGCTTCCTGATGCCGACTATGAACACTGAAGCTTTCTTT
.	TRBV30	TRBJ2-7	.	CASHRGSGYEQYF	TGTGCCAGCCACAGGGGTAGCGGGTACGAGCAGTACTTC
.	TRBV5-1	TRBJ1-1	.	CASSLYGHHENTEAFF	TGCGCCAGCAGCTTGTACGGACACCATGAGAACACTGAAGCTTTCTTT
.	TRBV6-2/TRBV6-3	TRBJ2-7	TRBD1	CASSLLGQGASEQYF	TGTGCCAGCAGTTTACTGGGACAGGGGGCATCCGAGCAGTACTTC
few	TRBV29-1	TRBJ1-1	.	CSVADNTEAFF	TGCAGCGTCGCAGATAACACTGAAGCTTTCTTT
.	TRBV10-3	TRBJ2-5	TRBD2	CAISEQASGSGGETQYF	TGTGCCATCAGTGAGCAGGCTAGCGGGAGCGGGGGGGAGACCCAGTACTTC
few	TRBV11-3	TRBJ2-1	.	CASSATWPNEQFF	TGTGCCAGCAGCGCTACCTGGCCCAATGAGCAGTTCTTC
.	TRBV9	TRBJ1-2	TRBD1	CASSATTGDFNYGYTF	TGTGCCAGCAGCGCCACGACAGGGGACTTTAACTATGGCTACACCTTC